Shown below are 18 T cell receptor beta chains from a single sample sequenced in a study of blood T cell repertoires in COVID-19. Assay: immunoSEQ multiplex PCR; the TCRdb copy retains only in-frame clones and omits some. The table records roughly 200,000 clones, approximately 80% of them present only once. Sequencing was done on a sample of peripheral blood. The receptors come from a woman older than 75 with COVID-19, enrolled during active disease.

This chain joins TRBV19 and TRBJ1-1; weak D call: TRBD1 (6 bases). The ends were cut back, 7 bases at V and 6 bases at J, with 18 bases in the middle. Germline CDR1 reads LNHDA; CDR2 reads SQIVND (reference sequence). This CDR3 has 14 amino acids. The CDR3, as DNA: TGTGCCAGTACCCCGCGAGCGGACAGCCCTGAAGCTTTCTTT. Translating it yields CASTPRADSPEAFF.

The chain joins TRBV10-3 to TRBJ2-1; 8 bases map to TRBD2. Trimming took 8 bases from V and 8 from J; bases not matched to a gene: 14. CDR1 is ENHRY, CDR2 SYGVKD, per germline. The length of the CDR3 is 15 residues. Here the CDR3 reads CAIGAGGGWADEQFF. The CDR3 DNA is TGTGCCATCGGTGCGGGAGGTGGTTGGGCGGATGAGCAGTTCTTC.

Here the CDR3 DNA reads TGTGCCAGCAGCTACCGGCAGGGACTCCAAGAGACCCAGTACTTC. This codes for CASSYRQGLQETQYF. The chain combines TRBV3-1 (or the pseudogene TRBV3-2) with TRBJ2-5; TRBD2 might be the D (6 bases). V lost 5 bases to trimming and J lost 1 base, with 14 bases between them. The CDR3 has 15 residues. The germline CDR1 and CDR2 sequences are LGHDT and YNNKEL (reference sequence).

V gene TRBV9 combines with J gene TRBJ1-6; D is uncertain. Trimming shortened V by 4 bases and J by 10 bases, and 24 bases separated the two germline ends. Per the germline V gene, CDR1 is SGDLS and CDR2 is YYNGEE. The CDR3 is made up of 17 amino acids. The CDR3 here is CASSTDGSALPNSPLHF. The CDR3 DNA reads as TGTGCCAGCAGCACCGACGGGAGCGCCCTTCCGAACTCACCCCTCCACTTT.

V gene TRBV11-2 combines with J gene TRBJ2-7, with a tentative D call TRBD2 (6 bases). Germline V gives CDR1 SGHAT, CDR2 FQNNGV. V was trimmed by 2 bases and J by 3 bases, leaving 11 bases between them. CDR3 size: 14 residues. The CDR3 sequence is CASSLRETDYEQYF. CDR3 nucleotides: TGTGCCAGCAGCTTACGGGAGACAGACTACGAGCAGTACTTC.

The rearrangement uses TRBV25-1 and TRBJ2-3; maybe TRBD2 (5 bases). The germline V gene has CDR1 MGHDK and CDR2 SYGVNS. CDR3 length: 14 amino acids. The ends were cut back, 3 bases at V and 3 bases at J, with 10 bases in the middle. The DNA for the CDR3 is TGTGCCAGCAGTGAGGCTAGCCAAACAGATACGCAGTATTTT. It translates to CASSEASQTDTQYF.

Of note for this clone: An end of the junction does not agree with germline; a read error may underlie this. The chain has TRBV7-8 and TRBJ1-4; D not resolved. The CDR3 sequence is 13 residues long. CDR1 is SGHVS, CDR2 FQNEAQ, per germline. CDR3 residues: CASSSQRGWPPFF. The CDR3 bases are TGTGCCAGCAGCTCTCAAAGAGGATGGCCGCCGTTCTTT.

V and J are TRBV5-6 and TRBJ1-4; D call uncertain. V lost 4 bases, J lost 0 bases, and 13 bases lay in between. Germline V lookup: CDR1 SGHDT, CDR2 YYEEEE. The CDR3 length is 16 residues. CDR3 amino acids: CASSPTPTATNEKLFF. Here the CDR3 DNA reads TGTGCCAGCAGCCCGACACCAACTGCAACTAATGAAAAACTGTTTTTT.

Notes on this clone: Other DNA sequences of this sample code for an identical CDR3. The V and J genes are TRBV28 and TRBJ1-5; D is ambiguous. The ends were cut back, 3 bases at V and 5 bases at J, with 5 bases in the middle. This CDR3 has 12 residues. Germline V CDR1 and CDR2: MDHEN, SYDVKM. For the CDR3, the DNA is TGTGCCAGCAGTTTGAGGGATCAGCCCCAGCATTTT. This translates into CASSLRDQPQHF.

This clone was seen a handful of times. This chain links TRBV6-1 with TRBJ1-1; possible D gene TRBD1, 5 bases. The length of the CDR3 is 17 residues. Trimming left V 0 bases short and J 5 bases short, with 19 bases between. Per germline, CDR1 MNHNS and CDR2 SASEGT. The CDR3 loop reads CASSEAPGLGVETEAFF. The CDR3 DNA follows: TGTGCCAGCAGTGAAGCACCCGGATTAGGGGTTGAGACTGAAGCTTTCTTT.

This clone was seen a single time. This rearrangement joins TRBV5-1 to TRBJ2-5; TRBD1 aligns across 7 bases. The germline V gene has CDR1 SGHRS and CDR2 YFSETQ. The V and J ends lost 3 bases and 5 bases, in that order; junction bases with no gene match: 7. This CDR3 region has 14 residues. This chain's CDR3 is CASSSSIRGETQYF. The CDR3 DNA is TGCGCCAGCAGCTCCTCGATCAGGGGGGAGACCCAGTACTTC.

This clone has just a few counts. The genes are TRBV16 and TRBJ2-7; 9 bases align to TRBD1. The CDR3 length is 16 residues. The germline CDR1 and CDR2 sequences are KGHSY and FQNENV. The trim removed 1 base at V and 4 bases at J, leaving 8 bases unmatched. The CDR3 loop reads CASSQLVGDREYEQYF. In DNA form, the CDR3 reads TGTGCCAGCAGCCAATTAGTCGGGGACAGGGAATACGAGCAGTACTTC.

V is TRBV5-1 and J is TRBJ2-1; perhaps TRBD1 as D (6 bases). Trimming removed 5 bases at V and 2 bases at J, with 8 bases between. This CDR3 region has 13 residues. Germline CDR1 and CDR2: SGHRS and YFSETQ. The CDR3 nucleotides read TGCGCCAGCAGTACAGGGCCCTACAATGAGCAGTTCTTC. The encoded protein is CASSTGPYNEQFF. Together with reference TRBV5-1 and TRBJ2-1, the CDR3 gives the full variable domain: KAGVTQTPRYLIKTRGQQVTLSCSPISGHRSVSWYQQTPGQGLQFLFEYFSETQRNKGNFPGRFSGRQFSNSRSEMNVSTLELGDSALYLCASSTGPYNEQFFGPGTRLTVL.

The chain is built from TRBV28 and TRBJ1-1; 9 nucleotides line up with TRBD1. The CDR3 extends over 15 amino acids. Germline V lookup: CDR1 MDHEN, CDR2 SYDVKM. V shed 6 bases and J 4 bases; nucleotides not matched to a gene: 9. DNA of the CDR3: TGTGCCAGCAGCTCGACAGGGGGTGGGGGCACTGAAGCTTTCTTT. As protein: CASSSTGGGGTEAFF.

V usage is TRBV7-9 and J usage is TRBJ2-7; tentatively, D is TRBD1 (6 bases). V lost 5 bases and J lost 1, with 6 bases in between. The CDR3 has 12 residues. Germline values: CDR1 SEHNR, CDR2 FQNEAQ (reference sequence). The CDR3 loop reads CASSQGSYEQYF. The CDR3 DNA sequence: TGTGCCAGCAGCCAGGGGTCCTACGAGCAGTACTTC.

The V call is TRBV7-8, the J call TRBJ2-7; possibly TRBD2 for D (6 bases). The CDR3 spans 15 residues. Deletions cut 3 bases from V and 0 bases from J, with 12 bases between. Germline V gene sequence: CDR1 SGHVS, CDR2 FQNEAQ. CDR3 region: CASSLRDFASYEQYF. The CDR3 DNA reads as TGTGCCAGCAGCTTGAGGGACTTCGCCTCCTACGAGCAGTACTTC.

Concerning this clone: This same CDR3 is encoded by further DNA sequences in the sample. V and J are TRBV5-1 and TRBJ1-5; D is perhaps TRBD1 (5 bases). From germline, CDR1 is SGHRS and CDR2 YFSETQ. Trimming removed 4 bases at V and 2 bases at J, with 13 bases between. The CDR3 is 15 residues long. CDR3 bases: TGCGCCAGCAGCCCGGTGGGGGGAGGCAATCAGCCCCAGCATTTT. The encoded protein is CASSPVGGGNQPQHF.

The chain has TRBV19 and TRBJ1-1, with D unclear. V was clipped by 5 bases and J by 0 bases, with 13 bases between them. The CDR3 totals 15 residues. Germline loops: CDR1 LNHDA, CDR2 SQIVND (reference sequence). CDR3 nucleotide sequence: TGTGCCAGTAGTTCTCGTGGCAGCGTGAACACTGAAGCTTTCTTT. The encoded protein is CASSSRGSVNTEAFF.